This is a list of T cell receptor beta chains from one sample in a study of identical twins. One entry per CDR3 protein results from TCRdb running MiXCR on the 5' RACE reads. There are about 890,000 distinct CDR3 sequences in the sample; 9% to 15% occur only once, and 1.5% to 2% lies in the top ten. This same sample was also taken into another study, of yellow fever vaccine responses in identical twins.

Sequencing was performed on PBMCs. These receptors originate from a woman younger than 30 in good health. Both conserved end residues are part of each CDR3. The D gene is left open where the match is weak. Expanded clones get a size class; other rows say once, few or many, or leave the size out.

d_call clone_size v_call cdr3_aa
TRBD2 few TRBV27 CASSWTRSTDTQYF
- - TRBV13 CASSPGTRGTEAFF
- - TRBV29-1 CSLPFGDEQFF
TRBD2 few TRBV11-2 CASSSGLAGWALYNEQFF
- few TRBV4-1 CASSPQGVRETQYF
TRBD2 few TRBV2 CASSELGLAVMGQFF
TRBD1 - TRBV5-5 CASSYFLPGTGVHEQYF
- many TRBV29-1 CSVEELTLGKETQYF
- - TRBV11-2 CASSYYGETQYF
- - TRBV12-3/TRBV12-4 CASSLSASGTDTQYF
TRBD1 many TRBV10-3 CASGTDYGYTF
- few TRBV21-1 CASSKGSRDSNSPLHF
- few TRBV28 CASSPLLATGELFF
TRBD2 - TRBV13 CASSHTSDEQFF
TRBD1 many TRBV5-1 CASSFDREYEQYF
- many TRBV20-1 CSARTIQETQYF